The sequence of this T cell receptor beta chain was determined in a study of blood T cell repertoires in COVID-19. For the study at large: Samples representing acute and convalescent COVID-19 were sourced from the United States, Italy and Spain. T cells, B-cell-depleted T cells, or PBMCs provided the cDNA or gDNA that served as material.

This CDR3 is 15 amino acids long. The protocol was immunoSEQ multiplex PCR, while the TCRdb copy is restricted to in-frame clones and leaves out a portion. Here the sample spans about 490,000 clones, approximately 85% being singletons. The sample consisted of peripheral blood. The rearrangement links TRBV21-1 to TRBJ2-3; the DNA was not used to check the table's D call, TRBD2. TRBV21-1 is described as a pseudogene. This sequence originates from a human donor in a cohort sampled during active COVID-19. The CDR3 spells CASSKGGVFTDTQYF. The CDR3 DNA is TGTGCCAGCAGCAAGGGCGGGGTCTTCACAGATACGCAGTATTTT.